The clone carrying this T cell receptor beta chain came up once. As handled by the study authors: Amplification of reference gene primers was used by the study to estimate nucleated cell counts. TCRdb's table, derived via immunoSEQ multiplex PCR, lists solely in-frame clones and lacks some. That table is the source of V, J and clone size, and D and trimming were worked out from the DNA. The sample lists around 30,000 clones, around nine tenths seen once, with over 11% in the top ten. The CDR3 has 15 residues. Trimming removed 4 bases from V and 2 bases from J; junction bases left unmatched: 3. CDR1 MRHNA and CDR2 SNTAGT come from the germline V gene. The source of the sample is a study of blood T cell repertoires in COVID-19.

The source is a human donor with active COVID-19. The donor label of this sample is uncertain. Sample: peripheral blood. This sequence joins TRBV6-4 and TRBJ2-3, with TRBD2 identical over 10 bases. CDR3 sequence: CASSASGGTTDTQYF. The CDR3 DNA is TGTGCCAGCAGTGCTAGCGGGGGTACCACAGATACGCAGTATTTT.